Shown below are 19 T cell receptor beta chains from a single sample sequenced in a study of naive and memory T cell subsets. The library had UMIs added by 3' ligation of an oligonucleotide to TCR cDNA. Four PCR rounds used nested alpha and beta constant region primers plus the SP2 primer. TCRdb ran MiXCR on the 5' RACE reads and lists one entry per CDR3 protein. The sample lists 57,000 or so distinct CDR3 sequences; around 7.3% were seen once. Source of these receptors: a male donor in good health.

The rearrangement uses TRBV29-1 and TRBJ1-1, with 10 bases fitting TRBD1. Trimming cost V 7 bases and J 5 bases; bases outside gene matches: 4. CDR3 size: 12 residues. Germline V lookup: CDR1 SQVTM, CDR2 ANQGSEA. The CDR3: CSAGQGKTEAFF. CDR3 DNA: TGCAGCGCGGGACAGGGGAAAACTGAAGCTTTCTTT.

The chain uses TRBV12-3 or TRBV12-4 and TRBJ2-2; TRBD2 matches 7 bases. The CDR3 loop spans 16 amino acids. V was pared by 5 bases and J by 4 bases, with 10 bases of the junction left unmatched. DNA for the CDR3: TGTGCCAGCAGTGGGCCGGGACTAACCCTCACCGGGGAGCTGTTTTTT. It yields the protein CASSGPGLTLTGELFF.

This chain uses TRBV14 with TRBJ2-1; 11 bases are shared with TRBD2. The V gene's germline CDR1 is SGHDN and CDR2 FVKESK. This CDR3 spans 18 amino acids. The J segment lost 2 bases and the V segment lost 1 base, leaving 7 bases of the junction unmatched. The DNA for the CDR3 is TGTGCCAGCAGCCAAGGACTAGCGGGACTTACCCCCTACAATGAGCAGTTCTTC. It yields the protein CASSQGLAGLTPYNEQFF.

This chain joins TRBV27 and TRBJ2-7, with TRBD2 identical over 12 bases. The germline gives CDR1 MNHEY, CDR2 SMNVEV (reference sequence). The ends lost 2 bases at V and 2 bases at J; junction bases unmatched: 7. The CDR3 is 17 residues long. The CDR3 DNA reads as TGTGCCAGCAGTTTAGGTCTAGCGGGAGGGAAAACCTACGAGCAGTACTTC. It encodes CASSLGLAGGKTYEQYF.

This clonotype was counted between two and nine times. V usage is TRBV6-1 and J usage is TRBJ2-3; 11 bases are shared with TRBD1. Germline V gene data show CDR1 as MNHNS and CDR2 as SASEGT. The CDR3 has 16 amino acids. V was pared by 6 bases and J by 3 bases, with 8 bases of the junction left unmatched. The CDR3, as DNA: TGTGCCAGCAGGCTCCGGGACAGGGGGGAGACAGATACGCAGTATTTT. It is translated as CASRLRDRGETDTQYF.

This clonotype was detected ten times or more. This chain joins TRBV10-3 and TRBJ2-5, with 7 bases fitting TRBD2. The CDR3 runs 16 residues. The germline gives CDR1 ENHRY, CDR2 SYGVKD. After removal of 6 bases from V and 0 bases from J, the junction contained 10 bases not matched to a gene. In DNA, the CDR3 is TGTGCCATCAGCCTTGAGGGAGGGCGGCACCAAGAGACCCAGTACTTC. Translation gives CAISLEGGRHQETQYF.

This clonotype has a count of ten or more. The chain carries TRBV29-1 and TRBJ2-2, with TRBD1 identical over 7 bases. V shed 6 bases, J shed 4 bases, and the junction held 2 bases outside the gene matches. Germline V gives CDR1 SQVTM, CDR2 ANQGSEA. The CDR3 consists of 12 residues. In nucleotides, the CDR3 is TGCAGCGTGGGACAGTTCACCGGGGAGCTGTTTTTT. Its protein product is CSVGQFTGELFF.

This clonotype was detected ten times or more. This CDR3 is CASSYGTGPYEQYF. CDR3 coding DNA: TGTGCCAGCAGTTACGGGACAGGGCCCTACGAGCAGTACTTC. The J gene is TRBJ2-7, the V gene TRBV6-5; 9 nucleotides line up with TRBD1. After removal of 2 bases from V and 2 bases from J, the junction contained 1 base not matched to a gene. The CDR3 sequence is 14 residues long. Germline lookup yields CDR1 MNHEY and CDR2 SVGAGI.

There are a few counts of this clonotype. This sequence joins TRBV20-1 and TRBJ2-3, with TRBD2 matching over 10 bases. The CDR3 covers 15 residues. Germline values: CDR1 DFQATT, CDR2 SNEGSKA (reference sequence). The trim removed 5 bases at V and 0 bases at J, leaving 5 bases unmatched. Written as DNA, the CDR3 is TGCAGTGCTCCTACTAGCGGGGCTAGCACAGATACGCAGTATTTT. Protein sequence: CSAPTSGASTDTQYF.

The rearrangement links TRBV5-4 to TRBJ2-5; TRBD2 matches 11 bases. Germline-derived CDR1 and CDR2 are SGHNT and YYREEE (reference sequence). V shed 2 bases, J shed 5 bases, and the junction held 2 bases outside the gene matches. This CDR3 has 14 amino acids. The CDR3 DNA reads as TGTGCCAGCAGCTTCCTAGCGGGGGGTGAGACCCAGTACTTC. Protein: CASSFLAGGETQYF.

At least ten counts were recorded for this clonotype. This sequence joins TRBV24-1 and TRBJ1-2; no definite D call. V lost 8 bases and J lost 4, with 13 bases in between. Germline V gives CDR1 KGHDR, CDR2 SFDVKD. The CDR3 is 13 amino acids. The CDR3 nucleotides are TGTGCCACCACCAACATGCGTGTCTATGGCTACACCTTC. Protein sequence: CATTNMRVYGYTF.

The table lists this clonotype with a few counts. DNA of the CDR3: TGCAGTGCTAGAGATGCCGGGACAGCCCACAAAGAGACCCAGTACTTC. Amino acid sequence: CSARDAGTAHKETQYF. The chain recombines TRBV20-1 with TRBJ2-5, with 7 bases fitting TRBD1. J gave up 3 bases and V 0 bases, and 10 bases lay outside the gene matches. This CDR3 spans 16 amino acids. The germline CDR1 and CDR2 sequences are DFQATT and SNEGSKA (reference sequence).

The J gene is TRBJ2-3, the V gene TRBV3-1, with TRBD2 matching 13 bases. Germline loops: CDR1 LGHDT, CDR2 YNNKEL (reference sequence). V lost 4 bases to trimming and J lost 14 bases; unmatched junction nucleotides: 9. The CDR3 length is 14 residues. The CDR3 spells CASSPTGTSGNMYF. In DNA form, the CDR3 reads TGTGCCAGCAGCCCTACCGGGACTAGCGGGAATATGTATTTT.

This chain links TRBV7-8 with TRBJ2-7; 7 nucleotides match TRBD2. This CDR3 spans 14 amino acids. J lost 9 bases, V lost 1 base, and 9 bases had no gene match. Looked up from germline, CDR1 is SGHVS and CDR2 is FQNEAQ. The CDR3 sequence is CASSLVGGTPGQYF. In DNA form, the CDR3 reads TGTGCCAGCAGCTTAGTCGGGGGGACCCCGGGGCAGTACTTC.

The sample holds a few counts of this clonotype. This chain joins TRBV2 and TRBJ1-1, with no clear D. V was trimmed by 8 bases and J by 1 base, leaving 17 bases between them. Germline V gene sequence: CDR1 SNHLY, CDR2 FYNNEI. The CDR3 is 15 residues long. The CDR3 is CASLPPVSRNTEAFF. The DNA of the CDR3 is TGTGCCAGCTTACCCCCGGTCTCAAGGAACACTGAAGCTTTCTTT.

At least ten counts were recorded for this clonotype. For the CDR3, the DNA is TGCAGTACGTCCGGCAGCGATAATGAAAAACTGTTTTTT. Protein: CSTSGSDNEKLFF. The rearrangement joins TRBV29-1 to TRBJ1-4; D ambiguous. The CDR3 extends over 13 amino acids. Germline loops: CDR1 SQVTM, CDR2 ANQGSEA.

This clonotype has a handful of counts. The V gene is TRBV4-1, the J gene TRBJ2-2; TRBD2 aligns across 8 bases. This CDR3 region has 16 residues. V shed 1 base, J shed 1 base, and the junction held 2 bases outside the gene matches. Per germline, CDR1 MGHRA and CDR2 YSYEKL. The CDR3 DNA is TGCGCCAGCAGCCAAGTACTAGCGGAGAACACCGGGGAGCTGTTTTTT. It translates to CASSQVLAENTGELFF.

This chain connects TRBV15 to TRBJ1-5, with D unresolved. Between the trimmed V and J ends, which lost 2 bases and 1 base, there was a span of 9 bases. This CDR3 is built from 15 residues. From germline, CDR1 is LNHNV and CDR2 YYDKDF (reference sequence). Written as DNA, the CDR3 is TGTGCCACCAGCAGACAATTAATGAGCAATCAGCCCCAGCATTTT. This encodes CATSRQLMSNQPQHF.

This clonotype was seen ten or more times. This rearrangement joins TRBV20-1 to TRBJ2-1; no clear D. The length of the CDR3 is 12 residues. Germline V gene data show CDR1 as DFQATT and CDR2 as SNEGSKA (reference sequence). The CDR3 region has the DNA TGCGGAACGGAAAACTCCTACAATGAGCAGTTCTTC. This encodes CGTENSYNEQFF.